This T cell receptor beta chain was found in a study of T-cell memory formation after mild COVID-19. Study-wide results and limits: Shrinking CD4+ clones resided mostly in CM and EM, and CD8+ ones in EMRA. Clones contracting day 15 to 85 were balanced CD4/CD8; later expanders leaned CD4+.

From the 5' RACE reads, TCRdb called clonotypes with MiXCR, one entry per CDR3 protein. The sample carries about 320,000 distinct CDR3 sequences, roughly an eighth recorded once. Points on this clonotype: Antigen unknown. The junction departs from the called germline gene at one end, perhaps through a read error.

CDR1 and CDR2 (germline): SSHAT, FNYEAQ (reference sequence). The CDR3 extends over 13 amino acids. This TCR was sampled from a young man who had mild COVID-19 (a few samples of this study predate the infection). Cell type and time point are not known. The chain couples TRBV7-7 to TRBJ2-1; TRBD1 agrees at 7 bases. Source material: PBMCs or a T cell subset sorted from them (not recorded which). The CDR3 bases are TGTGCTAGCAGCCTTTCACAGGGGCGGGAGCAGTTCTTC. Residues: CASSLSQGREQFF.